These 13 T cell receptor beta chains share one sample of origin, sequenced in a study of shared clonotypes between healthy human individuals. This table comes from immunoSEQ multiplex PCR, and its TCRdb copy is limited to in-frame clones, with some not included. The table records some 2 million clones, 85% to 95% of them present only once. Sequencing was done on a sample of naive CD4+ T cells sorted from blood. The sample's subset: CD45RA+ positively selected. These receptors were obtained from a man aged 18-30 years in good health.

A note on this clone: At the DNA level, this CDR3 is encoded by other sequences in the same sample as well. This chain uses TRBV10-3 with TRBJ2-1, with TRBD2 identical over 13 bases. CDR1 and CDR2 from the germline V gene are ENHRY and SYGVKD. CDR3 length equals 15 residues. The J segment lost 5 bases and the V segment lost 3 bases, leaving 1 base of the junction unmatched. CDR3 sequence: CAISDGLAGDNEQFF. CDR3 nucleotides: TGTGCCATCAGTGACGGACTAGCGGGAGACAATGAGCAGTTCTTC.

This clone was picked up one time. The chain joins TRBV29-1 to TRBJ2-5; D unclear. The CDR3 runs 13 residues. V lost 4 bases and J lost 1, with 10 bases in between. The germline CDR1 and CDR2 sequences are SQVTM and ANQGSEA. For the CDR3, the DNA is TGCAGCGTTGCGAAAAGCACCCAAGAGACCCAGTACTTC. This gives the protein CSVAKSTQETQYF.

This chain uses TRBV27 with TRBJ1-5; D not resolved. CDR3 length equals 17 residues. Germline assignment: CDR1 MNHEY and CDR2 SMNVEV (reference sequence). V was cut by 1 base and J by 0 bases, with 13 bases left in between. CDR3 in amino acids: CASSLWALPNSNQPQHF. For the CDR3, the DNA is TGTGCCAGCAGTTTATGGGCCTTGCCTAATAGCAATCAGCCCCAGCATTTT.

This sequence joins TRBV19 and TRBJ2-5; weak D call: TRBD2 (5 bases). V gave up 0 bases and J gave up 7 bases, with 9 bases separating them. This CDR3 spans 13 amino acids. The germline CDR1 and CDR2 sequences are LNHDA and SQIVND (reference sequence). DNA for the CDR3: TGTGCCAGTAGTATAGAACCCCGGGGGACCCAGTACTTC. Translating it yields CASSIEPRGTQYF.

The rearrangement uses TRBV5-4 and TRBJ2-3; D is perhaps TRBD2 (5 bases). The CDR3 consists of 16 residues. The V end was cut by 4 bases, the J end by 3 bases, with 18 bases between. CDR1 and CDR2 from the germline V gene are SGHNT and YYREEE (reference sequence). CDR3 DNA sequence: TGTGCCAGCAGCCGAGGGCCGGGTCAGAGGACAGATACGCAGTATTTT. It specifies CASSRGPGQRTDTQYF.

This clone was observed once. This chain links TRBV2 with TRBJ2-3; TRBD1 agrees at 7 bases. This CDR3 region has 15 residues. Germline V lookup: CDR1 SNHLY, CDR2 FYNNEI. V trimming: 4 bases; J trimming: 0 bases; junction bases outside the gene matches: 4. The CDR3 DNA is TGTGCCAGCAGTGTATTGGGACAGAGCACAGATACGCAGTATTTT. This codes for CASSVLGQSTDTQYF.

The V and J genes are TRBV4-2 and TRBJ1-5, with TRBD1 matching over 9 bases. The V gene end was trimmed by 3 bases and the J gene end by 7 bases; junction bases not matched to a gene: 7. The CDR3 extends over 15 amino acids. Germline CDR1 is LGHNA and CDR2 is YNFKEQ. The DNA of the CDR3 is TGTGCCAGCAGCCAGCTGGGACAGGGTGGACAGCCCCAGCATTTT. It yields the protein CASSQLGQGGQPQHF.

This rearrangement joins TRBV18 to TRBJ1-1; D not resolved. The CDR3 is 15 amino acids. Germline CDR1 is KGHSH and CDR2 is LQKENI. Trimming pared 0 bases from V and 1 base from J, leaving 9 bases between. This CDR3 reads CASSPPIAQNTEAFF. The CDR3 region has the DNA TGTGCCAGCTCACCACCGATCGCACAGAACACTGAAGCTTTCTTT.

The V call is TRBV28, the J call TRBJ2-7; the D gene could be TRBD1 or TRBD2 (6 bases each). V was cut by 4 bases and J by 2 bases, with 18 bases left in between. Germline CDR1 and CDR2: MDHEN and SYDVKM. The CDR3 totals 16 residues. The CDR3 region is CASSSEGDSGTYEQYF. CDR3 bases: TGTGCCAGCAGTTCGGAGGGGGATTCTGGGACCTACGAGCAGTACTTC.

V usage is TRBV5-6 and J usage is TRBJ2-5; 12 bases agree with TRBD2. Per the germline V gene, CDR1 is SGHDT and CDR2 is YYEEEE. The CDR3 extends over 16 amino acids. Germline trimming cut 4 bases from V and 2 bases from J; bases unmatched to any gene: 6. The CDR3 DNA sequence: TGTGCCAGCAGCCTAGGACTAGCGGGGCCTCAAGAGACCCAGTACTTC. Its protein product is CASSLGLAGPQETQYF.

The chain is built from TRBV4-2 and TRBJ2-3; D assignment may be TRBD1 or TRBD2 (5 bases each). The V end was cut by 1 base, the J end by 6 bases, with 11 bases between. The CDR3 contains 14 residues. Germline CDR1 is LGHNA and CDR2 is YNFKEQ. CDR3 region: CASSQGGREDTQYF. The CDR3 DNA reads as TGTGCCAGCAGCCAAGGGGGGAGAGAGGATACGCAGTATTTT.

V is TRBV28 and J is TRBJ2-7, with D possibly being TRBD1 (6 bases). Germline values: CDR1 MDHEN, CDR2 SYDVKM. The ends were cut back, 6 bases at V and 2 bases at J, with 17 bases in the middle. This CDR3 region has 15 residues. The CDR3 DNA reads as TGTGCCAGCAGGGTACAGGGTATTGGGACCTACGAGCAGTACTTC. Protein product: CASRVQGIGTYEQYF. The whole variable domain, remainder taken from reference TRBV28 and TRBJ2-7, is DVKVTQSSRYLVKRTGEKVFLECVQDMDHENMFWYRQDPGLGLRLIYFSYDVKMKEKGDIPEGYSVSREKKERFSLILESASTNQTSMYLCASRVQGIGTYEQYFGPGTRLTVT.

The chain joins TRBV6-5 to TRBJ2-6; D is possibly TRBD1 (6 bases). CDR3 length equals 15 residues. V was shortened by 6 bases and J by 0 bases, with 9 bases between the two germline ends. Looked up from germline, CDR1 is MNHEY and CDR2 is SVGAGI. CDR3 amino acids: CASRQGLSGANVLTF. The CDR3 nucleotides are TGTGCCAGCAGACAGGGCCTCTCTGGGGCCAACGTCCTGACTTTC.